The T cell receptor (beta chain) described here comes from a study of technical replicates of blood from four donors. The V and J ends lost 4 bases and 10 bases respectively, with 8 bases between them. This CDR3 comprises 10 residues. Per germline, CDR1 SGHTA and CDR2 FQGTGA. Measured with immunoSEQ multiplex PCR; TCRdb has only the in-frame clones, and not every one. This sample has approximately 66,000 clones, with 88% found just once. Sequencing input: PBMCs. This TCR was recovered from a human donor in good health. Some clones in this sample may be carry-over from other donors' samples. The chain carries TRBV7-3 and TRBJ2-7; TRBD2 might be the D (6 bases). The CDR3 bases are TGTGCCAGCAGCTCGCGGGGACAGTACTTC. Its translation is CASSSRGQYF.